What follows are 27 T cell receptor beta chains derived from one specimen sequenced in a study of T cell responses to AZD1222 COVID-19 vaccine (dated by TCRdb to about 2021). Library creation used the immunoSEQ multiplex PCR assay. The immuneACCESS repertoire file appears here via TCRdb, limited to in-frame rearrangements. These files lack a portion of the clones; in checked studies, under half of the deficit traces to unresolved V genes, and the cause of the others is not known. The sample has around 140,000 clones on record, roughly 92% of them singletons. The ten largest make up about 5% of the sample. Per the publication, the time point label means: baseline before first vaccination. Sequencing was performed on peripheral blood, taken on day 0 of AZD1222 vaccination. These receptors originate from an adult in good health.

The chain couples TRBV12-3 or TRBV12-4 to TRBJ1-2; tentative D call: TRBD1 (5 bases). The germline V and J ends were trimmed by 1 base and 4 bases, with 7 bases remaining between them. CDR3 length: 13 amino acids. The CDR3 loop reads CASSLVGRYGYTF. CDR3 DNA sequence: TGTGCCAGCAGTTTAGTGGGACGCTATGGCTACACCTTC.

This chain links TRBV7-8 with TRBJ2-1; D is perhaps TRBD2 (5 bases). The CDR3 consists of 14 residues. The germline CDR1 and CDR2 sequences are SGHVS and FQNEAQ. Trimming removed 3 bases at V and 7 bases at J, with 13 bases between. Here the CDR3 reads CASSFIGIGNEQFF. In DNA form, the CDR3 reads TGTGCCAGCAGCTTTATCGGGATAGGAAATGAGCAGTTCTTC.

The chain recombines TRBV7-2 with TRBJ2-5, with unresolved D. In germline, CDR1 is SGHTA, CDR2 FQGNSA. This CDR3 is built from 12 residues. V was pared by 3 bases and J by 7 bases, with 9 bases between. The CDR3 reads CASSFTPSTQYF. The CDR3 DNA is TGTGCCAGCAGCTTTACCCCGTCGACCCAGTACTTC.

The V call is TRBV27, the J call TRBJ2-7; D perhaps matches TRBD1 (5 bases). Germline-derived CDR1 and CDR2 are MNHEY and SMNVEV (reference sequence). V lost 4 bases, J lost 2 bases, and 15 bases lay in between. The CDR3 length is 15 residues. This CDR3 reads CASSYGAYFPYEQYF. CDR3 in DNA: TGTGCCAGCAGTTATGGGGCTTACTTTCCCTACGAGCAGTACTTC.

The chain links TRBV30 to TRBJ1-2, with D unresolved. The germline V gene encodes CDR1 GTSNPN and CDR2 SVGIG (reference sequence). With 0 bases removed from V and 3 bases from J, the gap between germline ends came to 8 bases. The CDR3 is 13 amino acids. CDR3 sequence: CAWSVSGYYGYTF. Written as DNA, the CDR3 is TGTGCCTGGAGTGTGTCTGGATACTATGGCTACACCTTC.

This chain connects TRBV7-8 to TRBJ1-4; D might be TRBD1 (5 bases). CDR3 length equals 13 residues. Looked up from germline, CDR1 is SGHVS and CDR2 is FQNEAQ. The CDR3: CACGEGPNEKLFF. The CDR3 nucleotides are TGTGCATGCGGAGAGGGGCCTAATGAAAAACTGTTTTTT.

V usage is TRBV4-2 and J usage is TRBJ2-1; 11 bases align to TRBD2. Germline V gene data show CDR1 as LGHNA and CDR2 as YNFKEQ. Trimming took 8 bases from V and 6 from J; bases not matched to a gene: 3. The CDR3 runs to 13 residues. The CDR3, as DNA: TGTGCCAGCGGGACTAGCGGATTCAATGAGCAGTTCTTC. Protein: CASGTSGFNEQFF.

The CDR3, as DNA: TGTGCCAGCAGTTACTCGATTAATCTAGAGCAGTACTTC. As protein: CASSYSINLEQYF. The chain uses TRBV6-2 or TRBV6-3 and TRBJ2-7; no clear D. The germline gives CDR1 MNHEY, CDR2 SVGEGT. This CDR3 has 13 residues. V was pared by 0 bases and J by 7 bases, with 10 bases between.

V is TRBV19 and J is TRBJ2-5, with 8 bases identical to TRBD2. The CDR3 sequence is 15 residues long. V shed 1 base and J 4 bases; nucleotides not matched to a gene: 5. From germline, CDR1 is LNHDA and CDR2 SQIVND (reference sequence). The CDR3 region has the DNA TGTGCCAGTAGTATAGTGCACGGGAGGGTAGAGACCCAGTACTTC. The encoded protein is CASSIVHGRVETQYF.

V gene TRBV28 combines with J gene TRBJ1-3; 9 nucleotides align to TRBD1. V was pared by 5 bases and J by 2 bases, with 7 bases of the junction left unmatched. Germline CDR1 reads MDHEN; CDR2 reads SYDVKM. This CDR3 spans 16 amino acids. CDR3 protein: CASSLPGTGTGNTIYF. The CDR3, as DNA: TGTGCCAGCAGTCTACCCGGGACAGGGACTGGAAACACCATATATTTT.

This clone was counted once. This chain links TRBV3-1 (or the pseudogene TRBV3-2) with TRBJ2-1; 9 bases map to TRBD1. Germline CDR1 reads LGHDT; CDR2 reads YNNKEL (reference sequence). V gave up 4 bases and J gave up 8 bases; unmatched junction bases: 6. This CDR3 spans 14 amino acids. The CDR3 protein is CASSLGTGRDEQFF. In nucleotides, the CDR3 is TGTGCCAGCAGCCTAGGGACAGGGAGGGATGAGCAGTTCTTC.

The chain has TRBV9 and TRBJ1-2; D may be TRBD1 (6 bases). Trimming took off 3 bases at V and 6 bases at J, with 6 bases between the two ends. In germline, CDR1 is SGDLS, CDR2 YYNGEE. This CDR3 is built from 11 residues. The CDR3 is CASSDRDGYTF. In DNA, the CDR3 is TGTGCCAGCAGCGACAGGGATGGCTACACCTTC.

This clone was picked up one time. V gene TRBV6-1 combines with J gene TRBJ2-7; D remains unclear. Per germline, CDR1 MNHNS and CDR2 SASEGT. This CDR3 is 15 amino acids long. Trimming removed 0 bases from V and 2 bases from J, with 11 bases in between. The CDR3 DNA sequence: TGTGCCAGCAGTGAAGCCGTCGAAGTTACCTACGAGCAGTACTTC. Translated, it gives CASSEAVEVTYEQYF.

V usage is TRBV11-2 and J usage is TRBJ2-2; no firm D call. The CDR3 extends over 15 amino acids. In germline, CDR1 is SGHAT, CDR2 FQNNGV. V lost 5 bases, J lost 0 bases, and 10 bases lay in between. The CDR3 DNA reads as TGTGCCAGCAGCAAAGAGCTTACGAACACCGGGGAGCTGTTTTTT. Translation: CASSKELTNTGELFF.

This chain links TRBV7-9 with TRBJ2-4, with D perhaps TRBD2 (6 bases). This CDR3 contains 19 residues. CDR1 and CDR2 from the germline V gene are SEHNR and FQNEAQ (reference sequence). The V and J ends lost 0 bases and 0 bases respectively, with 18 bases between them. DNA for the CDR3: TGTGCCAGCAGCTTAGCGCGGGGCACCGAGACGCTAGCCAAAAACATTCAGTACTTC. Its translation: CASSLARGTETLAKNIQYF.

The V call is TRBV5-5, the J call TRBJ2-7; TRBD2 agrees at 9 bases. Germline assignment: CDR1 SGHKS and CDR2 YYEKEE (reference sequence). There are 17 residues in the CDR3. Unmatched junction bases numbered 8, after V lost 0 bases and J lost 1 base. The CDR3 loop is CASSLGPAGGLSYEQYF. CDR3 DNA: TGTGCCAGCAGCTTGGGACCCGCGGGGGGGTTGTCCTACGAGCAGTACTTC.

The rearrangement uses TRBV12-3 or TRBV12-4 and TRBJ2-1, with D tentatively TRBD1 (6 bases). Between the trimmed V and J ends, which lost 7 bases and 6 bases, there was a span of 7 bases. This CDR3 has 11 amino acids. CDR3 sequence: CASTGANEQFF. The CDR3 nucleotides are TGTGCCAGCACAGGGGCCAATGAGCAGTTCTTC.

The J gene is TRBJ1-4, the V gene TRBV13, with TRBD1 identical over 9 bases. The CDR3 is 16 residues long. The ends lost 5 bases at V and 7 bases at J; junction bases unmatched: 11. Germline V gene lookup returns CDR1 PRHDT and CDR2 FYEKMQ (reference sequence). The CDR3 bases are TGTGCCAGCAGCCTAACCCGAACAGGGGGCGGTGAAAAACTGTTTTTT. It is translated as CASSLTRTGGGEKLFF.

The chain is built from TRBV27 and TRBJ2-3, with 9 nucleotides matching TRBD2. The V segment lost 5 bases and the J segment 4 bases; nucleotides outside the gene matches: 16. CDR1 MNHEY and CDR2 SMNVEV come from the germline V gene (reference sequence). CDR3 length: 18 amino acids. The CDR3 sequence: CASSPSTKIAGVPDTQYF. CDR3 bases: TGTGCCAGCAGTCCGTCTACTAAAATAGCGGGAGTACCAGATACGCAGTATTTT.

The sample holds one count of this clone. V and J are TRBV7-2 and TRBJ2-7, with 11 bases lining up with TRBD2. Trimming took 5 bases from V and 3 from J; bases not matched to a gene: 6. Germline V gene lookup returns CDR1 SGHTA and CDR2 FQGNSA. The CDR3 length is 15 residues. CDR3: CASSEIAGGNYEQYF. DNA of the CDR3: TGTGCCAGCAGCGAAATAGCGGGAGGGAACTACGAGCAGTACTTC.

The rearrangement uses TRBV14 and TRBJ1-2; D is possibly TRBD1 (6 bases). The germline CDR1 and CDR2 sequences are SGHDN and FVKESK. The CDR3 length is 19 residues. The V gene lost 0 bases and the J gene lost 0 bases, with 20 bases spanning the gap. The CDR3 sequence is CASSQDRRQGQLPNYGYTF. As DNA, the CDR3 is TGTGCCAGCAGCCAAGATCGACGTCAGGGACAACTCCCTAACTATGGCTACACCTTC.

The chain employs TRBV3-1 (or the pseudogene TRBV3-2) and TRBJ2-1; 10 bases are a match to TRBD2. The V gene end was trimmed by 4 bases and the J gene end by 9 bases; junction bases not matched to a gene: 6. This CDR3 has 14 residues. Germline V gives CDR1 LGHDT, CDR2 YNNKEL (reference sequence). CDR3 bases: TGTGCCAGCAGCCCCGGGTCTAGCGGGAGTGAGCAGTTCTTC. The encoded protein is CASSPGSSGSEQFF.

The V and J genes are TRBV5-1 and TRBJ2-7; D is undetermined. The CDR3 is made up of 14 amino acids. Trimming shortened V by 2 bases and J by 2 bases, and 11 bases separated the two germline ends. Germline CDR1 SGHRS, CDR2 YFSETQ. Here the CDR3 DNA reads TGCGCCAGCAGCTTCCGGACCGATACCTACGAGCAGTACTTC. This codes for CASSFRTDTYEQYF.

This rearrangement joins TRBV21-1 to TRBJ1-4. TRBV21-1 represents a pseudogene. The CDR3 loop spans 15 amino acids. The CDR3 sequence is CASSTQWSGSGKLFF. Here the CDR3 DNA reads TGTGCCAGCAGCACCCAATGGTCTGGGAGCGGCAAACTGTTTTTT.

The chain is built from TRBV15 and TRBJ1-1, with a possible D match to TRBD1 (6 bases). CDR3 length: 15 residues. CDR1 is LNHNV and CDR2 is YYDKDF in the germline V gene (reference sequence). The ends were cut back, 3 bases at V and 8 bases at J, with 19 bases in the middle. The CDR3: CATSSPYPQGLEAFF. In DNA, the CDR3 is TGTGCCACCAGCAGTCCTTACCCACAGGGCCTAGAAGCTTTCTTT.

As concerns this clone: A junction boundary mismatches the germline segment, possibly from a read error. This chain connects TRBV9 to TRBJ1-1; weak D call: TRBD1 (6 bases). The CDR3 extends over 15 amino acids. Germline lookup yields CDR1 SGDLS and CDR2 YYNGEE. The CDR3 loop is CASSVDTGLKTEAFF. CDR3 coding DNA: TGTGCCAGCAGCGTAGATACAGGGTTGAAGACTGAAGCTTTCTTT.

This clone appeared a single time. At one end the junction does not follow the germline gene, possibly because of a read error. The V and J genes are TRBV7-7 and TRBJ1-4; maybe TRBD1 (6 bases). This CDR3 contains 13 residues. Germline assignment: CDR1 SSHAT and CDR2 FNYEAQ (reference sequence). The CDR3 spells CASSLSQGEKLFF. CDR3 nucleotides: TGTGCTAGCAGCTTATCACAGGGAGAAAAACTGTTTTTT.